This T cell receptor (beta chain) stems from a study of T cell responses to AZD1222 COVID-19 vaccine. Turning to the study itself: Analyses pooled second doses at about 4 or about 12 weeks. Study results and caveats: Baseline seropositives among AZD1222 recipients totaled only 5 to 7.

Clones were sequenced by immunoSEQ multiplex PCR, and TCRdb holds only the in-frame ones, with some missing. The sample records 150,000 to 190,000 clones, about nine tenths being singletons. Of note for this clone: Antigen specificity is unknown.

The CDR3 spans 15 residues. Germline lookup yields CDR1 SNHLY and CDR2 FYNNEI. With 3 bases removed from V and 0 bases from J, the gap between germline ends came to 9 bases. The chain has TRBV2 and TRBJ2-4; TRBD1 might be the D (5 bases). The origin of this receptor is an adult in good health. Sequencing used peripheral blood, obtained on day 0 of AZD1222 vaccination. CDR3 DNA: TGTGCCAGCAGTGAGGAAGGGGCAGCCAAAAACATTCAGTACTTC. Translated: CASSEEGAAKNIQYF.